The rows below give T cell receptor beta chains drawn from one sample of a study of blood T cell repertoires in COVID-19. The method was immunoSEQ multiplex PCR; TCRdb's version includes in-frame clones alone and lacks a portion of them. Seen here are some 93,000 clones, about 88% observed once, and the top ten hold around 20%. Specimen: peripheral blood. The receptors here all came from a woman of 80 years or more with acute or convalescent COVID-19. Each CDR3 is given with its conserved first and last residue. Fields, in order: J gene, V gene, CDR3 protein.

j_call: TRBJ2-7
v_call: TRBV11-2
cdr3_aa: CASSLGTVVPYEQYF

j_call: TRBJ2-1
v_call: TRBV7-3
cdr3_aa: CASSIMGQNEQFF

j_call: TRBJ2-4
v_call: TRBV11-2
cdr3_aa: CASSPGTGVVVNIQYF

j_call: TRBJ1-1
v_call: TRBV5-1
cdr3_aa: CASSFHPLNTEAFF

j_call: TRBJ2-4
v_call: TRBV5-8
cdr3_aa: CASSLGVLAKNIQYF

j_call: TRBJ2-5
v_call: TRBV11-2
cdr3_aa: CASSRDRDETQYF

j_call: TRBJ1-2
v_call: TRBV18
cdr3_aa: CASSSTWTGGGYTF

j_call: TRBJ2-7
v_call: TRBV5-5
cdr3_aa: CASSFTGGRSYEQYF

j_call: TRBJ1-1
v_call: TRBV2
cdr3_aa: CASSRDRLNTEAFF

j_call: TRBJ2-1
v_call: TRBV11-2
cdr3_aa: CASSLARTSLNEQFF